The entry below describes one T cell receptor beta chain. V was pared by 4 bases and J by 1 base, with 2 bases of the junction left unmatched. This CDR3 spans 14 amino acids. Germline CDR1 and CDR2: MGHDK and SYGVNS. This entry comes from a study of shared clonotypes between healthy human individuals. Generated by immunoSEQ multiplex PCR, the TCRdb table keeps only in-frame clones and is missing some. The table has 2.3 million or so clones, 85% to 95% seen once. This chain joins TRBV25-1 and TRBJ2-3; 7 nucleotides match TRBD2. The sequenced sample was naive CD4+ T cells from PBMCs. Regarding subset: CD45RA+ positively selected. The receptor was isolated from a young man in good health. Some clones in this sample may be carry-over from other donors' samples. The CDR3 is CASSAAGGTDTQYF. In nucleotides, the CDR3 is TGTGCCAGCAGTGCTGCGGGAGGCACAGATACGCAGTATTTT.